This T cell receptor beta chain was identified in a study of T-cell reconstitution after alpha-beta-depleted transplantation in children. Unique molecular identifiers tagged the TCRbeta library. TCRdb re-called the PCR reads with MiXCR, one entry per CDR3 protein. In the table there are 500,000 to 600,000 distinct CDR3 sequences, about 31% of which are singletons. The CDR3 runs 19 residues. Trimming removed 4 bases from V and 5 bases from J; junction bases left unmatched: 22. Germline V lookup: CDR1 LGHNA, CDR2 YNFKEQ. Material: PBMCs from the stem cell graft donor, obtained from the stem cell graft. This chain joins TRBV4-2 and TRBJ1-1; 7 bases line up with TRBD1. The TCR originated in a human donor who donated a stem cell graft to a child with aplastic anemia. DNA for the CDR3: TGTGCCAGCAGCCCTGGAGGGGGCCCAAGGGTCATGCGGGGGACTGAAGCTTTCTTT. Amino acids: CASSPGGGPRVMRGTEAFF.